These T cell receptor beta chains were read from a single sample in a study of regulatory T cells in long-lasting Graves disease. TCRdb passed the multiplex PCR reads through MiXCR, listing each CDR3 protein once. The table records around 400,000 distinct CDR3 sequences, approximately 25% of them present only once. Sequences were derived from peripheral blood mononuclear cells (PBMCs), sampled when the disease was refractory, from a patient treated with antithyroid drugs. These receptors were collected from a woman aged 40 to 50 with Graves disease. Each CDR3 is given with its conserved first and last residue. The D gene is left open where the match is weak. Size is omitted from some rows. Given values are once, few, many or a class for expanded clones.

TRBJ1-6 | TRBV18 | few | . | TGTGCCAGCTCACCACTTCCTAATTCACCCCTCCACTTT | CASSPLPNSPLHF
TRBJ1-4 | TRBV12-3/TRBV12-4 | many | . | TGTGCCAGCACCTATGGGAGTAATGAAAAACTGTTTTTT | CASTYGSNEKLFF
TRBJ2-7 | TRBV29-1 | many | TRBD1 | TGCAGCGTCAAACAGGGGTCCTACGAGCAGTACTTC | CSVKQGSYEQYF
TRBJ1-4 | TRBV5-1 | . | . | TGCGCCAGCAGCTTGACGGGGGTTGAAAAACTGTTTTTT | CASSLTGVEKLFF
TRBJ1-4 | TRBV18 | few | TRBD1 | TGTGCCAGCTCACGGAACCCTGAAGGACAGGTCGAAAAACTGTTTTTT | CASSRNPEGQVEKLFF
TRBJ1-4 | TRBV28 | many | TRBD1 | TGTGCCAGCAGACTCCCCTTCGGGACAGGGGTCGAAAAACTGTTTTTT | CASRLPFGTGVEKLFF
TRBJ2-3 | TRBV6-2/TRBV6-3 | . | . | TGTGCCAGCCGGTCTGGAGCTGGAGATACGCAGTATTTT | CASRSGAGDTQYF
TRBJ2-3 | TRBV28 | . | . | TGTGCCAGCAGTTTATCGGCTAGCTTATCCACAGATACGCAGTATTTT | CASSLSASLSTDTQYF
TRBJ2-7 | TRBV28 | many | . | TGTGCCAGCAGTTTGTATGCGGACACGCCTCACTTC | CASSLYADTPHF
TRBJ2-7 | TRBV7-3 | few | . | TGTGCCAGCAGCTTAGAGGCTAGCGCGTACTACGAGCAGTACTTC | CASSLEASAYYEQYF